A single sample gave rise to the 4 T cell receptor beta chains below, sequenced in a study of blood T cells in healthy people across ages. It was with a sample-barcoded 5' primer and a J-beta primer mix that a second PCR of roughly 6 to 12 cycles was run. TCRdb independently ran MiXCR on the 5' RACE reads; one entry per CDR3 protein. Among 450,000 to 650,000 distinct CDR3 sequences listed, 24% were seen once. The sample was also reused in another study, on T cells of mothers and their children.

The sample was blood. These receptors all come from a boy aged 5-17 years in good health.

This clonotype was counted many times. The gene calls are TRBV7-8 and TRBJ2-5, with D maybe TRBD2 (5 bases). The V end lost 0 bases, the J end lost 4 bases, and 18 bases lay between the germline ends. This CDR3 contains 17 residues. In germline, CDR1 is SGHVS, CDR2 FQNEAQ. CDR3 in DNA: TGTGCCAGCAGCTTAGCTATGCGGGCTCGCCGGGGAGAGACCCAGTACTTC. Translating gives CASSLAMRARRGETQYF.

This clonotype was observed a handful of times. The chain employs TRBV7-3 and TRBJ2-2, with 7 bases aligning to TRBD2. Germline V gene data show CDR1 as SGHTA and CDR2 as FQGTGA. CDR3 length equals 13 residues. V shed 6 bases and J 8 bases; nucleotides not matched to a gene: 6. CDR3 DNA sequence: TGTGCCAGCAGTTCAACGGGGGGAGGGGAGCTGTTTTTT. This encodes CASSSTGGGELFF.

The gene calls are TRBV28 and TRBJ1-3; 8 nucleotides match TRBD1. CDR3 length equals 19 residues. V shed 4 bases, J shed 0 bases, and the junction held 14 bases outside the gene matches. Germline-derived CDR1 and CDR2 are MDHEN and SYDVKM. CDR3 sequence: CASSSWDRFQASSGNTIYF. The CDR3 DNA reads TGTGCCAGCAGTTCCTGGGACAGGTTCCAGGCAAGCTCTGGAAACACCATATATTTT. Based on the CDR3 plus reference TRBV28 and TRBJ1-3, the full variable domain is DVKVTQSSRYLVKRTGEKVFLECVQDMDHENMFWYRQDPGLGLRLIYFSYDVKMKEKGDIPEGYSVSREKKERFSLILESASTNQTSMYLCASSSWDRFQASSGNTIYFGEGSWLTVV.

This chain uses TRBV6-2 or TRBV6-3 with TRBJ2-7; 9 nucleotides line up with TRBD1. The V gene's germline CDR1 is MNHEY and CDR2 SVGEGT. V lost 2 bases to trimming and J lost 3 bases; unmatched junction nucleotides: 5. The length of the CDR3 is 15 residues. CDR3: CASSYPQTGGYEQYF. Written as DNA, the CDR3 is TGTGCCAGCAGTTACCCTCAGACAGGGGGCTACGAGCAGTACTTC.